This TCR beta chain comes out of a study of spatial heterogeneity in lung cancer. The time point denotes: sample taken at primary tumor resection. TCRdb reprocessed the 5' RACE reads with MiXCR, giving one entry per CDR3 protein. This table holds about 3,000 distinct CDR3 sequences, around 8% found once. This clonotype has at least ten counts. The sample was normal lung tissue next to the tumor, taken at surgery. This clonotype was sampled from a male donor with early-stage non-small cell lung cancer.

The CDR3 nucleotides are TGTGCCAGCAGCTTAGGGGGAGCTGCCAAAAACATTCAGTACTTC. Its protein product is CASSLGGAAKNIQYF. This chain uses TRBV13 with TRBJ2-4; perhaps TRBD2 as D (5 bases). CDR1 PRHDT and CDR2 FYEKMQ come from the germline V gene (reference sequence). This CDR3 region has 15 residues. Trimming removed 0 bases from V and 1 base from J, with 7 bases in between.